Below are 11 T cell receptor beta chains sequenced from a single sample in a study of post-analysis software for immune sequencing data. Unique molecular identifiers had been added to the TCR beta cDNA libraries. In TCRdb, the PCR reads were re-called with MiXCR into one record per CDR3 protein. The sample carries over 150,000 distinct CDR3 sequences, around 34% recorded once. The sequences come from blood, collected after autologous hematopoietic stem cell transplantation. Receptors were obtained from a girl aged 5-17 years with multiple sclerosis.

This clonotype came up many times. The J gene is TRBJ2-6, the V gene TRBV5-1; D uncertain. Germline V gene data show CDR1 as SGHRS and CDR2 as YFSETQ. Trimming left V 3 bases short and J 1 base short, with 5 bases between. The CDR3 contains 14 residues. The CDR3 sequence: CASSSASGANVLTF. The CDR3 DNA follows: TGCGCCAGCAGCTCTGCATCTGGGGCCAACGTCCTGACTTTC.

J is TRBJ1-5 and V is TRBV7-9; maybe TRBD1 (5 bases). The CDR3 is 15 amino acids. CDR1 and CDR2 from the germline V gene are SEHNR and FQNEAQ (reference sequence). V lost 7 bases and J lost 2, with 15 bases in between. The CDR3 sequence: CASTQGAGGNQPQHF. In DNA, the CDR3 is TGTGCCAGCACCCAGGGTGCGGGGGGCAATCAGCCCCAGCATTTT.

This clonotype has only a few counts. The rearrangement links TRBV27 to TRBJ1-2, with TRBD1 matching 7 bases. The CDR3 sequence is 16 residues long. V shed 6 bases, J shed 4 bases, and the junction held 14 bases outside the gene matches. CDR1 and CDR2 (germline): MNHEY, SMNVEV (reference sequence). The CDR3 sequence is CASRTSGTVSIYGYTF. The CDR3 bases are TGTGCCAGCAGGACTTCCGGGACAGTCTCCATCTATGGCTACACCTTC.

In this sample, this clonotype turned up a few times. The chain links TRBV20-1 to TRBJ2-3; 10 bases agree with TRBD2. From germline, CDR1 is DFQATT and CDR2 SNEGSKA (reference sequence). V shed 3 bases and J 3 bases; nucleotides not matched to a gene: 9. The CDR3 loop spans 16 amino acids. The CDR3: CSASWLAGVRTDTQYF. The DNA for the CDR3 is TGCAGTGCTAGCTGGCTAGCGGGAGTGAGGACAGATACGCAGTATTTT.

This clonotype was picked up a small number of times. V is TRBV6-6 and J is TRBJ1-2; 8 bases are a match to TRBD1. Trimming at V came to 10 bases and at J to 0 bases, leaving 16 bases not matched to a gene. The CDR3 has 17 amino acids. CDR1 is MNHNY and CDR2 is SVGAGI in the germline V gene (reference sequence). The CDR3 is CATELGQGATANYGYTF. The CDR3 DNA reads TGTGCCACCGAATTGGGGCAGGGGGCAACAGCTAACTATGGCTACACCTTC.

The sample holds one count of this clonotype. The gene calls are TRBV6-5 and TRBJ2-5, with D uncertain. The germline V gene has CDR1 MNHEY and CDR2 SVGAGI. V was trimmed by 5 bases and J by 11 bases, leaving 15 bases between them. The CDR3 contains 12 residues. CDR3 region: CASSPSPYGQYF. The CDR3 nucleotides are TGTGCCAGCAGTCCCTCTCCCTACGGGCAGTACTTC.

This chain's CDR3 is CASSLAQISTDTQYF. CDR3 coding DNA: TGTGCCAGCAGCTTAGCTCAAATTAGCACAGATACGCAGTATTTT. The chain joins TRBV7-2 to TRBJ2-3; the D is unclear. CDR1 and CDR2 from the germline V gene are SGHTA and FQGNSA. The CDR3 loop spans 15 amino acids. Trimming stripped 0 bases from V and 0 bases from J, with 7 bases between.

In this sample, this clonotype turned up a few times. The junction shows a germline mismatch at one end, possibly a read error. V usage is TRBV25-1 and J usage is TRBJ2-3, with 13 bases that match TRBD2. The CDR3 covers 17 residues. Looked up from germline, CDR1 is MGHDK and CDR2 is SYGVNS. This CDR3 is CAGSEYPGLAGADTQYF. CDR3 DNA sequence: TGTGCCGGCAGTGAATATCCAGGACTAGCGGGAGCAGATACGCAGTATTTT.

This clonotype appeared a few times. The V and J genes are TRBV12-3 or TRBV12-4 and TRBJ2-2; tentatively, D is TRBD1 or TRBD2 (5 bases each). V lost 7 bases, J lost 4 bases, and 16 bases lay in between. The CDR3 loop spans 15 amino acids. The CDR3 region has the DNA TGTGCCAGCACCCTGGGACGGAGATTCACCGGGGAGCTGTTTTTT. This translates into CASTLGRRFTGELFF.

The CDR3 DNA reads TGCGCCAGCAGCCCCAGTGACCTCACAGATACGCAGTATTTT. Translation: CASSPSDLTDTQYF. This chain links TRBV5-1 with TRBJ2-3; D not resolved. Trimming shortened V by 4 bases and J by 2 bases, and 11 bases separated the two germline ends. The germline gives CDR1 SGHRS, CDR2 YFSETQ. CDR3 length equals 14 residues.

V usage is TRBV15 and J usage is TRBJ1-2; no definite D call. From germline, CDR1 is LNHNV and CDR2 YYDKDF (reference sequence). V gave up 0 bases and J gave up 8 bases, with 10 bases separating them. This CDR3 region has 13 residues. DNA for the CDR3: TGTGCCACCAGCAGAGACGACGCGAGCGGCTACACCTTC. Protein: CATSRDDASGYTF.